Below, one TCR beta chain is given with its context. The antigen remains undetermined. The data stem from a study of T cell responses to AZD1222 COVID-19 vaccine. V shed 5 bases and J shed 4 bases, with 9 bases lying between them. This CDR3 has 13 residues. Germline values: CDR1 LNHDA, CDR2 SQIVND (reference sequence). The repertoire was sequenced with immunoSEQ multiplex PCR; TCRdb's copy has only in-frame clones and lacks some. This table holds about 110,000 clones, over 85% found once. Second doses were pooled across both intervals (about 4 or about 12 weeks). General study findings and limits: White British donors predominated, females outnumbered males, and clonal diversity was possibly underestimated. Without day 14 samples, only post-peak T cell repertoires were studied. Spike-wide coverage was observed for vaccine-associated CD4 TCRs, with dominant responses at 160-218 and 743-854.

Sequencing used peripheral blood, obtained 28 days after the second AZD1222 dose. The gene calls are TRBV19 and TRBJ1-5; D remains ambiguous. The source of this sequence is an adult who received the AZD1222 COVID-19 vaccine. Written as DNA, the CDR3 is TGTGCCAGTAGTTTTGCCAAGAATCAGCCCCAGCATTTT. It encodes CASSFAKNQPQHF.